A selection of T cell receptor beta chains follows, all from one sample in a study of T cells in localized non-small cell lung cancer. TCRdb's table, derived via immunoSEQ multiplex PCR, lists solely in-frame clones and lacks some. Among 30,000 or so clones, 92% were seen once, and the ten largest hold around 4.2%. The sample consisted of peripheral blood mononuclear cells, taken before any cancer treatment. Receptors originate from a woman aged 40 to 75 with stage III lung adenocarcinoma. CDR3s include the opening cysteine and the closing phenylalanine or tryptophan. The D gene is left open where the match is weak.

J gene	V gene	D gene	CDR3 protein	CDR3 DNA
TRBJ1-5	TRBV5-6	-	CASSLAGGSNQPQHF	TGTGCCAGCAGCTTGGCGGGCGGATCAAATCAGCCCCAGCATTTT
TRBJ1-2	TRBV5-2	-	CASNLLVRKTYGYTF	TGTGCCAGCAACCTGCTCGTACGAAAGACCTATGGCTACACCTTC
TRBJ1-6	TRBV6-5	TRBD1	CASSYGTAFWDSPLHF	TGTGCCAGCAGTTACGGGACAGCCTTCTGGGATTCACCCCTCCACTTT
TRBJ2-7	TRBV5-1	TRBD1	CASTLTGGGYEQYF	TGCGCCAGCACACTGACAGGGGGAGGGTACGAGCAGTACTTC
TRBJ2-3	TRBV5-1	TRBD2	CASSLDPSGGTDTQYF	TGCGCCAGCAGCTTGGACCCTAGCGGGGGCACAGATACGCAGTATTTT
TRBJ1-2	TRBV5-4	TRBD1	CASSPQGADTGGYTF	TGTGCCAGCAGCCCGCAGGGGGCGGATACAGGGGGCTACACCTTC
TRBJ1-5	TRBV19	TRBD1	CASSWTGGEGRKSNQPQHF	TGTGCCAGTAGTTGGACAGGGGGCGAGGGGAGAAAGAGCAATCAGCCCCAGCATTTT
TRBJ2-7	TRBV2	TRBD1	CASSEIAQGSFYEQYF	TGTGCCAGCAGTGAAATTGCACAGGGGTCTTTCTACGAGCAGTACTTC
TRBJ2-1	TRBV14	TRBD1	CASSPKGAHRFF	TGTGCCAGCAGCCCTAAGGGGGCCCACCGGTTCTTC
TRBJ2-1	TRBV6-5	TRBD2	CASSSALAGVGNEQFF	TGTGCCAGCAGTTCCGCCTTAGCGGGAGTTGGCAATGAGCAGTTCTTC
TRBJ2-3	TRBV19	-	CASSIATTSTDTQYF	TGTGCCAGTAGTATAGCCACCACTAGCACAGATACGCAGTATTTT
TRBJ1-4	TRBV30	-	CAWSVQVGRQGKLFF	TGTGCCTGGAGTGTACAAGTAGGACGCCAGGGAAAACTGTTTTTT
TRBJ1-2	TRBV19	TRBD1	CASRFFTGGDYGYTF	TGTGCCAGTAGATTCTTCACAGGGGGTGACTATGGCTACACCTTC
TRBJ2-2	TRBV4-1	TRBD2	CASSPSGRAGELFF	TGCGCCAGCAGCCCTAGCGGGAGGGCCGGGGAGCTGTTTTTT
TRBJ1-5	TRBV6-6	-	CASSSTGLSNQPQHF	TGTGCCAGCAGTTCCACAGGGTTAAGCAATCAGCCCCAGCATTTT
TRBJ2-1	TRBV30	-	CAWSVTSNEQFF	TGTGCCTGGAGTGTAACATCCAATGAGCAGTTCTTC
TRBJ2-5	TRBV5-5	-	CASSLEGETQYF	TGTGCCAGCAGCTTGGAAGGAGAGACCCAGTACTTC